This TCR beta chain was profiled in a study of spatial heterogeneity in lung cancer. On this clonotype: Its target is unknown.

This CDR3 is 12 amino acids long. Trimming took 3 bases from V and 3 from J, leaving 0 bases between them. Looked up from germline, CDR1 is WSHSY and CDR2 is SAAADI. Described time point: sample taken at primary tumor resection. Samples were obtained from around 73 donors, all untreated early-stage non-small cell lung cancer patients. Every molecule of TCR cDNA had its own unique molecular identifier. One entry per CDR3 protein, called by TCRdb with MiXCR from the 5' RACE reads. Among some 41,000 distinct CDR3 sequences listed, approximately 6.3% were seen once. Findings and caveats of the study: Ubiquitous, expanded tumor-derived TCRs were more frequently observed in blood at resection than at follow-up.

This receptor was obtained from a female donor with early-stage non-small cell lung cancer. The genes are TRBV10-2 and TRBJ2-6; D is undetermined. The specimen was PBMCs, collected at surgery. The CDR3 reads CASSDGANVLTF. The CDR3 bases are TGCGCCAGCAGTGATGGGGCCAACGTCCTGACTTTC.